The 32 T cell receptor beta chains presented below share a single source sample, sequenced in a study of blood T cell repertoires in COVID-19. The assay was immunoSEQ multiplex PCR, and TCRdb's table has in-frame clones only and misses some. The profile shows roughly 89,000 clones, around 80% of them singletons. Sequencing input: peripheral blood. These receptors were taken from a woman of 80 years or more with acute or convalescent COVID-19.

This chain uses TRBV10-3 with TRBJ1-4; TRBD1 aligns across 8 bases. V shed 6 bases and J 7 bases; nucleotides not matched to a gene: 7. Germline V CDR1 and CDR2: ENHRY, SYGVKD. The CDR3 consists of 14 residues. The CDR3 reads CAISTGTGREKLFF. CDR3 DNA sequence: TGTGCCATCAGCACCGGGACAGGACGTGAAAAACTGTTTTTT.

The chain joins TRBV5-1 to TRBJ1-6, with D maybe TRBD1 (6 bases). The CDR3 runs 14 residues. Germline CDR1 reads SGHRS; CDR2 reads YFSETQ. The germline V and J ends were trimmed by 4 bases and 6 bases, with 11 bases remaining between them. CDR3 in DNA: TGCGCCAGCAGCCCAGGACAGTTTAATTCACCCCTCCACTTT. Translating it yields CASSPGQFNSPLHF. Complete variable domain (other parts from reference TRBV5-1 and TRBJ1-6): KAGVTQTPRYLIKTRGQQVTLSCSPISGHRSVSWYQQTPGQGLQFLFEYFSETQRNKGNFPGRFSGRQFSNSRSEMNVSTLELGDSALYLCASSPGQFNSPLHFGNGTRLTVT.

The rearrangement uses TRBV5-1 and TRBJ2-7, with TRBD2 as a possible D gene (5 bases). This CDR3 is built from 14 residues. The germline V and J ends were trimmed by 1 base and 5 bases, with 13 bases remaining between them. Per the germline V gene, CDR1 is SGHRS and CDR2 is YFSETQ. DNA for the CDR3: TGCGCCAGCAGCTTGAATGCGGGTATGGACGAGCAGTACTTC. Its translation: CASSLNAGMDEQYF.

DNA of the CDR3: TGTGCCGCCGCGTCGGGACAGGGGGCCTATGAGCAGTTCTTC. Residues: CAAASGQGAYEQFF. The chain links TRBV10-3 to TRBJ2-1; 12 bases map to TRBD1. The V segment lost 11 bases and the J segment 8 bases; nucleotides outside the gene matches: 10. Germline loops: CDR1 ENHRY, CDR2 SYGVKD. The CDR3 is 14 residues long.

The chain uses TRBV6-5 and TRBJ2-7; TRBD1 is a possible D gene (6 bases). CDR3 size: 11 residues. V dropped 8 bases and J dropped 3 bases, with 8 bases sitting between them. Germline-derived CDR1 and CDR2 are MNHEY and SVGAGI. CDR3 bases: TGTGCCAGCGACAGGTACTACGAGCAGTACTTC. Translated: CASDRYYEQYF.

This clone was seen a few times. The rearrangement joins TRBV11-1 to TRBJ2-2; 8 bases are shared with TRBD2. The CDR3 has 16 residues. With V trimmed by 4 bases and J by 2 bases, 6 bases remained unmatched. Germline assignment: CDR1 SGHAT and CDR2 FQDESV (reference sequence). The DNA for the CDR3 is TGTGCCAGCAGCTCCGGGACTAGGAAAAACACCGGGGAGCTGTTTTTT. Protein product: CASSSGTRKNTGELFF.

The chain employs TRBV7-2 and TRBJ2-3, with D possibly TRBD1 on 6 matching bases. The germline CDR1 and CDR2 sequences are SGHTA and FQGNSA. The CDR3 has 16 amino acids. V shed 3 bases and J shed 4 bases, with 17 bases lying between them. CDR3 region: CASSFYRAVGADTQYF. DNA for the CDR3: TGTGCCAGCAGCTTCTACAGGGCTGTGGGAGCAGATACGCAGTATTTT.

This clone was seen once. The chain recombines TRBV7-9 with TRBJ1-1; D may be TRBD1 (5 bases). Trimming left V 3 bases short and J 5 bases short, with 13 bases between. The CDR3 contains 14 residues. Germline V gene lookup returns CDR1 SEHNR and CDR2 FQNEAQ (reference sequence). CDR3 sequence reads: CASSFAGGGTEAFF. CDR3 coding DNA: TGTGCCAGCAGCTTTGCGGGGGGAGGAACTGAAGCTTTCTTT.

The gene calls are TRBV18 and TRBJ1-1; D call uncertain. The CDR3 sequence is 14 residues long. Germline CDR1 is KGHSH and CDR2 is LQKENI. V gave up 2 bases and J gave up 1 base, with 8 bases separating them. Here the CDR3 reads CASSPLARNTEAFF. DNA of the CDR3: TGTGCCAGCTCACCATTGGCCAGGAACACTGAAGCTTTCTTT.

The chain joins TRBV6-6 to TRBJ1-5; D might be TRBD1 (5 bases). The CDR3 is 14 residues long. The V and J ends lost 6 bases and 3 bases respectively, with 12 bases between them. CDR1 is MNHNY, CDR2 SVGAGI, per germline (reference sequence). The CDR3 DNA reads as TGTGCCAGCAGCTTGCCGGGGGTCAATCAGCCCCAGCATTTT. This gives the protein CASSLPGVNQPQHF.

This clone appeared a few times. V gene TRBV19 combines with J gene TRBJ2-2, with TRBD1 matching 9 bases. Germline CDR1 reads LNHDA; CDR2 reads SQIVND (reference sequence). This CDR3 spans 15 amino acids. Trimming took 4 bases from V and 3 from J; bases not matched to a gene: 3. The CDR3: CASSTGQGYTGELFF. The CDR3 region has the DNA TGTGCCAGTAGTACGGGACAGGGTTACACCGGGGAGCTGTTTTTT.

The J gene is TRBJ2-7, the V gene TRBV5-1, with TRBD2 identical over 16 bases. Germline CDR1 is SGHRS and CDR2 is YFSETQ. This CDR3 region has 15 residues. V lost 3 bases and J lost 7; bases outside the gene matches: 4. For the CDR3, the DNA is TGCGCCAGCAGCTCCCTGGGACTAGCGGGGGGGGAGCAGTACTTC. Translated, it gives CASSSLGLAGGEQYF.

CDR3 coding DNA: TGTGCCAGCAGCCAAGAGTGGGAGGGCACTGAAGCTTTCTTT. Its translation: CASSQEWEGTEAFF. This chain uses TRBV14 with TRBJ1-1, with D uncertain. Germline assignment: CDR1 SGHDN and CDR2 FVKESK. V lost 0 bases, J lost 4 bases, and 9 bases lay in between. The CDR3 sequence is 14 residues long. Full variable domain (outside the CDR3, taken from reference TRBV14 and TRBJ1-1): EAGVTQFPSHSVIEKGQTVTLRCDPISGHDNLYWYRRVMGKEIKFLLHFVKESKQDESGMPNNRFLAERTGGTYSTLKVQPAELEDSGVYFCASSQEWEGTEAFFGQGTRLTVV.

This rearrangement joins TRBV24-1 to TRBJ1-4, with 9 bases lining up with TRBD1. Per germline, CDR1 KGHDR and CDR2 SFDVKD. The CDR3 contains 19 residues. The trim removed 3 bases at V and 14 bases at J, leaving 24 bases unmatched. The CDR3 spells CATSDGTGRVRIPEGGLFF. The CDR3, as DNA: TGTGCCACCAGTGATGGGACAGGGAGGGTTAGGATCCCTGAGGGTGGGCTGTTTTTT.

This clone has a single count. No DNA is shown, since the ends of the CDR3 on it are uncertain; the CDR3 is the one TCRdb lists. This CDR3 reads CASSSSVGRHEQYF. The chain employs TRBV6-2 or TRBV6-3 and TRBJ2-7; the table's D call TRBD2 went unverified against the DNA. The CDR3 totals 14 residues, both ends included. CDR1 MNHEY and CDR2 SVGEGT come from the germline V gene.

The chain uses TRBV29-1 and TRBJ2-7, with D perhaps matching TRBD1 (6 bases). CDR1 is SQVTM and CDR2 is ANQGSEA in the germline V gene. V was shortened by 6 bases and J by 8 bases, with 14 bases between the two germline ends. CDR3 size: 11 residues. This CDR3 is CSVARGHQQYF. The CDR3 DNA follows: TGCAGCGTCGCAAGGGGACATCAGCAGTACTTC.

The chain links TRBV10-3 to TRBJ1-1, with a possible D match to TRBD1 (5 bases). CDR1 is ENHRY and CDR2 is SYGVKD in the germline V gene. The CDR3 is 15 amino acids. The V gene lost 6 bases and the J gene lost 0 bases, with 14 bases spanning the gap. The CDR3 loop is CAIRLGEAMNTEAFF. In nucleotides, the CDR3 is TGTGCCATCAGACTAGGGGAGGCGATGAACACTGAAGCTTTCTTT.

The J gene is TRBJ2-5, the V gene TRBV2; D not certain. The CDR3 is 12 residues long. V gave up 7 bases and J gave up 7 bases, with 13 bases separating them. Germline V gives CDR1 SNHLY, CDR2 FYNNEI. The CDR3 coding sequence is TGTGCCAGCACCCGTTCTACGGGGACCCAGTACTTC. Protein sequence: CASTRSTGTQYF. Full variable domain (missing parts from reference TRBV2 and TRBJ2-5): EPEVTQTPSHQVTQMGQEVILRCVPISNHLYFYWYRQILGQKVEFLVSFYNNEISEKSEIFDDQFSVERPDGSNFTLKIRSTKLEDSAMYFCASTRSTGTQYFGPGTRLLVL.

The rearrangement uses TRBV7-8 and TRBJ1-4; tentative D call: TRBD1 (5 bases). Germline CDR1 is SGHVS and CDR2 is FQNEAQ. V was pared by 2 bases and J by 5 bases, with 21 bases between. The CDR3 is 18 residues long. CDR3 amino acids: CASSLIGNRRTQNEKLFF. CDR3 sequence (DNA): TGTGCCAGCAGCTTAATTGGTAACAGGAGAACACAAAATGAAAAACTGTTTTTT.

The chain couples TRBV27 to TRBJ1-5; D is perhaps TRBD1 (5 bases). The CDR3 totals 15 residues. V gave up 3 bases and J gave up 1 base, with 10 bases separating them. Germline CDR1 reads MNHEY; CDR2 reads SMNVEV (reference sequence). As DNA, the CDR3 is TGTGCCAGCAGTTTCGCGGGGACCAGCAATCAGCCCCAGCATTTT. It specifies CASSFAGTSNQPQHF.

This chain uses TRBV21-1 with TRBJ1-3. TRBV21-1 is noted as a pseudogene. This CDR3 comprises 18 residues. In nucleotides, the CDR3 is TGTGCCAGCAGCAAAAGGGGGGGGCAGAGCAGCTCTGGAAACACCATATATTTT. Its protein product is CASSKRGGQSSSGNTIYF.

The chain carries TRBV20-1 and TRBJ1-2; D is ambiguous. CDR1 and CDR2 from the germline V gene are DFQATT and SNEGSKA (reference sequence). There are 13 residues in the CDR3. V was trimmed by 3 bases and J by 4 bases, leaving 12 bases between them. CDR3 loop: CSASLRRSYGYTF. The DNA of the CDR3 is TGCAGTGCTAGTTTGAGGCGCAGCTATGGCTACACCTTC.

This clone turned up a few times. The gene calls are TRBV5-6 and TRBJ1-1, with TRBD1 matching 7 bases. This CDR3 has 17 amino acids. The germline V gene has CDR1 SGHDT and CDR2 YYEEEE. V lost 4 bases to trimming and J lost 1 base; unmatched junction nucleotides: 13. The CDR3 DNA is TGTGCCAGCAGCCCCCGGACAGGTTTCCTAAAGAACACTGAAGCTTTCTTT. Its protein product is CASSPRTGFLKNTEAFF.

The chain is built from TRBV29-1 and TRBJ1-2, with a possible D match to TRBD1 (5 bases). Looked up from germline, CDR1 is SQVTM and CDR2 is ANQGSEA. V shed 6 bases and J shed 4 bases, with 12 bases lying between them. The CDR3 length is 12 residues. CDR3 sequence (DNA): TGCAGCGTCGGGGGGTCCGGCTATGGCTACACCTTC. Protein: CSVGGSGYGYTF.

This clone was counted only a few times. This rearrangement joins TRBV7-2 to TRBJ2-7; D possibly corresponds to TRBD2 (6 bases). V lost 5 bases and J lost 6, with 17 bases in between. The CDR3 runs 14 residues. From germline, CDR1 is SGHTA and CDR2 FQGNSA. For the CDR3, the DNA is TGTGCCAGCAGCCCCGGGAGCGGCGGATTCGAGCAGTACTTC. Translation gives CASSPGSGGFEQYF.

The V call is TRBV6-5, the J call TRBJ2-7; 9 bases fit TRBD1. V lost 6 bases, J lost 4 bases, and 7 bases stayed unmatched. Germline V lookup: CDR1 MNHEY, CDR2 SVGAGI. This CDR3 is 14 amino acids long. CDR3 sequence reads: CASRSTGGGYEQYF. The DNA of the CDR3 is TGTGCCAGCAGATCGACAGGGGGAGGGTACGAGCAGTACTTC.

The gene calls are TRBV5-1 and TRBJ2-1, with TRBD1 matching 7 bases. CDR1 and CDR2 from the germline V gene are SGHRS and YFSETQ. This CDR3 is built from 17 residues. V was clipped by 2 bases and J by 5 bases; unmatched bases: 13. The CDR3 sequence: CASSFRSIPRGNNEQFF. CDR3 nucleotide sequence: TGCGCCAGCAGCTTCAGGTCTATTCCCAGGGGGAACAATGAGCAGTTCTTC.

The genes are TRBV7-2 and TRBJ1-1, with D possibly being TRBD1 (5 bases). Deletions cut 5 bases from V and 1 base from J, with 8 bases between. The CDR3 has 13 residues. The V gene's germline CDR1 is SGHTA and CDR2 FQGNSA. CDR3 loop: CASSTDKNTEAFF. The CDR3 bases are TGTGCCAGCAGCACGGACAAGAACACTGAAGCTTTCTTT.

This clone was seen a single time. The chain recombines TRBV4-3 with TRBJ2-6, with 9 bases fitting TRBD2. Germline CDR1 LGHNA, CDR2 YSLEER. This CDR3 region has 18 residues. V lost 0 bases and J lost 0; bases outside the gene matches: 3. CDR3 residues: CASSQEILAGSGANVLTF. Here the CDR3 DNA reads TGCGCCAGCAGCCAAGAAATACTAGCGGGCTCTGGGGCCAACGTCCTGACTTTC.

The chain couples TRBV2 to TRBJ2-3; 8 bases agree with TRBD2. CDR1 is SNHLY and CDR2 is FYNNEI in the germline V gene. This CDR3 has 13 residues. After removal of 8 bases from V and 4 bases from J, the junction contained 5 bases not matched to a gene. CDR3 sequence: CASGTRSPDTQYF. The DNA of the CDR3 is TGTGCCAGCGGGACTAGGTCCCCAGATACGCAGTATTTT.

The rearrangement links TRBV6-6 to TRBJ1-6, with 7 bases that match TRBD1. The germline V gene encodes CDR1 MNHNY and CDR2 SVGAGI (reference sequence). This CDR3 is built from 9 residues. J lost 15 bases, V lost 10 bases, and 3 bases had no gene match. The CDR3: CAIGTVLHF. The CDR3 bases are TGTGCCATTGGGACAGTCCTCCACTTT.

The CDR3 DNA reads TGCGCCAGCAGTGAGCGGGACAGCTACGAGCAGTACTTC. It is translated as CASSERDSYEQYF. The chain is built from TRBV10-1 and TRBJ2-7, with TRBD1 matching over 7 bases. The CDR3 extends over 13 amino acids. The germline CDR1 and CDR2 sequences are WNHNN and SYGVQD (reference sequence). V trimming: 2 bases; J trimming: 3 bases; junction bases outside the gene matches: 1.